The clone carrying this TCR beta chain was counted a few times. TCRdb's copy holds only in-frame clones and misses some; the assay was immunoSEQ multiplex PCR. The data hold about 3,400 clones, with about 64% observed a single time. From germline, CDR1 is MNHEY and CDR2 SMNVEV (reference sequence). Trimming cost V 3 bases and J 6 bases, with 9 bases left between them. CDR3 size: 13 residues. This record belongs to a study of sequential checkpoint blockade in melanoma. Study overall: Patients were randomized 1:1 to nivolumab-then-ipilimumab or ipilimumab-then-nivolumab first-line.

Treatment indicated: randomized to nivolumab then ipilimumab (arm A) or the reverse (arm B). This TCR derives from a human donor with melanoma. The chain links TRBV27 to TRBJ2-1, with TRBD2 as a possible D gene (6 bases). The starting material was CD8+ T cells sorted from blood (inferred from file names), obtained from a patient given nivolumab and ipilimumab in sequence. CDR3: CASSFKGGNEQFF. The CDR3 nucleotides read TGTGCCAGCAGTTTTAAGGGAGGCAATGAGCAGTTCTTC.